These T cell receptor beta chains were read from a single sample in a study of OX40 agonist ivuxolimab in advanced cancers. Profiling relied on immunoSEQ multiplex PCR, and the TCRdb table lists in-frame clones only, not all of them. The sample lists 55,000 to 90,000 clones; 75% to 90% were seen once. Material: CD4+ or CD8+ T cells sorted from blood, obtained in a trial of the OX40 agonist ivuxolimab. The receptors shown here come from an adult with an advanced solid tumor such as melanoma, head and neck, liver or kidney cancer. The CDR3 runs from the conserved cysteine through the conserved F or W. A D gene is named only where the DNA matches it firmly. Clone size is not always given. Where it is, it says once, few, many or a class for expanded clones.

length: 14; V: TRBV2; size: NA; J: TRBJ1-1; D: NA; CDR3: CASSVRTENTEAFF; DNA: TGTGCCAGCAGTGTCCGGACGGAGAACACTGAAGCTTTCTTT
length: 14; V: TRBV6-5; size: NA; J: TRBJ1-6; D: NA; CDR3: CASSYVQKRSPLHF; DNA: TGTGCCAGCAGTTACGTACAGAAGAGATCACCCCTCCACTTT
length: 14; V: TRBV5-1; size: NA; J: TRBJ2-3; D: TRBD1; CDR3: CASSSGQGTDTQYF; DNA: TGCGCCAGCAGCTCAGGACAGGGAACAGATACGCAGTATTTT
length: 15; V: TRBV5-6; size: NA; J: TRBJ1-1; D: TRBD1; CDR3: CASSLAGGMITEAFF; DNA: TGTGCCAGCAGCTTAGCAGGGGGTATGATCACTGAAGCTTTCTTT
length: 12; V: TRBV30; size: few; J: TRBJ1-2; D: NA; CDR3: CAWSVGRYGYTF; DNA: TGTGCCTGGAGTGTAGGACGGTATGGCTACACCTTC
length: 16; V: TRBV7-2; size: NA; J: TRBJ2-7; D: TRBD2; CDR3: CASSPVGSGRASEQYF; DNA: TGTGCCAGCAGTCCCGTGGGGAGCGGGAGGGCTTCCGAGCAGTACTTC
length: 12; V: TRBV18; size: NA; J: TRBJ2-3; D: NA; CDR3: CASSPSSDTQYF; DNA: TGTGCCAGCTCACCAAGTTCAGATACGCAGTATTTT
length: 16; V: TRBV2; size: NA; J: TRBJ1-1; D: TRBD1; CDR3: CASRDGQGAPNTEAFF; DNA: TGTGCCAGCAGAGATGGACAGGGGGCACCGAACACTGAAGCTTTCTTT
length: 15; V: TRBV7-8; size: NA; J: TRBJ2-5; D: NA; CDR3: CASSLGRSSLGVQYF; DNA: TGTGCCAGCAGCTTAGGTCGTTCATCTCTAGGGGTACAGTACTTC
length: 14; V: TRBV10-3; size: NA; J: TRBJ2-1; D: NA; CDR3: CAISGRGLYNEQFF; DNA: TGTGCCATCAGTGGGAGGGGACTCTACAATGAGCAGTTCTTC
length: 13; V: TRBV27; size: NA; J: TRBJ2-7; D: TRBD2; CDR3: CASRETSFHEQYF; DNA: TGTGCCAGCAGGGAGACTAGCTTCCACGAGCAGTACTTC
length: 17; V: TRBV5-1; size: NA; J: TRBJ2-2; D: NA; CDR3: CASSFVPGAADTGELFF; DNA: TGCGCCAGCAGCTTTGTCCCGGGGGCCGCTGATACCGGGGAGCTGTTTTTT
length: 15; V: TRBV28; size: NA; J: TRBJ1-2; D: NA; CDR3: CASSLWRGRNYGYTF; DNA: TGTGCCAGCAGTTTATGGCGGGGCCGTAACTATGGCTACACCTTC
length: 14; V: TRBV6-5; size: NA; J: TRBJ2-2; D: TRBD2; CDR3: CASRGGSRTGELFF; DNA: TGTGCCAGCAGGGGCGGGAGTCGGACCGGGGAGCTGTTTTTT
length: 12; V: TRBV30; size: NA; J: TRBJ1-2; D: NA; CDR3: CAWSVQGLGYTF; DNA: TGTGCCTGGAGTGTTCAGGGCTTAGGCTACACCTTC
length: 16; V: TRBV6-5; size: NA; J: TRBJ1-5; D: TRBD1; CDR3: CASSYSAGGRSQPQHF; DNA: TGTGCCAGCAGTTACTCGGCAGGGGGCCGGAGTCAGCCCCAGCATTTT
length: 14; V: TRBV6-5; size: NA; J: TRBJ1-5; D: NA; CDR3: CASSLYSANQPQHF; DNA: TGTGCCAGCAGCCTCTACTCTGCGAATCAGCCCCAGCATTTT
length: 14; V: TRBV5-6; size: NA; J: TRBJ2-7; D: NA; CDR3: CASSLATAAYEQYF; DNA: TGTGCCAGCAGCTTGGCCACAGCCGCCTACGAGCAGTACTTC
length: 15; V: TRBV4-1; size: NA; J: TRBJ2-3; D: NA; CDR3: CASSPLGGRTDTQYF; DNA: TGCGCCAGCAGCCCCTTGGGGGGACGCACAGATACGCAGTATTTT
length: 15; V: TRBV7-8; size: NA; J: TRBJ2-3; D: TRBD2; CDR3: CASSISGGNTDTQYF; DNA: TGTGCCAGCAGCATTAGCGGGGGGAACACAGATACGCAGTATTTT
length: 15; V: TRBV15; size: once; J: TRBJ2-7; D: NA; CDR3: CATSRELASSYEQYF; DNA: TGTGCCACCAGCAGAGAACTGGCGAGCTCCTACGAGCAGTACTTC
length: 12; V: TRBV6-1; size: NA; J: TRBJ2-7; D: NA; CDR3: CASRRAVYEQYF; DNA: TGTGCCAGCAGGAGGGCTGTCTACGAGCAGTACTTC
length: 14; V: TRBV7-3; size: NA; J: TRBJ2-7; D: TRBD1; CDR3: CASSIRDRGYEQYF; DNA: TGTGCCAGCAGCATCCGGGACAGGGGCTACGAGCAGTACTTC
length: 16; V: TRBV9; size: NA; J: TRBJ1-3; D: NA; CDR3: CASSVHPGREGNTIYF; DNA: TGTGCCAGCAGCGTACACCCAGGGCGAGAAGGAAACACCATATATTTT
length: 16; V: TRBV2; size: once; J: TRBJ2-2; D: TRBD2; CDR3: CASRDGTSGLTGELFF; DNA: TGTGCCAGCAGGGACGGGACTAGCGGATTAACCGGGGAGCTGTTTTTT
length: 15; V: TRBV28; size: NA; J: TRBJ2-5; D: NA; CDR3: CASSLYSPGVSEQYF; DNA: TGTGCCAGCAGTTTGTACAGCCCGGGAGTGTCTGAGCAGTACTTC
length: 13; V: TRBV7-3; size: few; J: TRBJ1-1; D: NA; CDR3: CASSLSGDTEAFF; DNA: TGTGCCAGCAGCTTATCAGGGGACACTGAAGCTTTCTTT
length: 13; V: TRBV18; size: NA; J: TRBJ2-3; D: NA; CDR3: CASSPAPTDTQYF; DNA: TGTGCCAGCTCACCGGCCCCCACAGATACGCAGTATTTT
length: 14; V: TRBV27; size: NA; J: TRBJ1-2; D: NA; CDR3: CASSDSFAQYGYTF; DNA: TGTGCCAGCAGCGACAGCTTTGCCCAATATGGCTACACCTTC
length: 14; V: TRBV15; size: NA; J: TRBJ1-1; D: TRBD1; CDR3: CATSRARGSTEAFF; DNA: TGTGCCACCAGCAGAGCCAGGGGGTCCACTGAAGCTTTCTTT
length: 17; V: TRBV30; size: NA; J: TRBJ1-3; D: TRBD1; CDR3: CAWRGGQGVYSGNTIYF; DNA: TGTGCCTGGAGGGGGGGACAGGGGGTTTACTCTGGAAACACCATATATTTT
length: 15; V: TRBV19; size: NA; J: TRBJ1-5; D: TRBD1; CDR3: CASSIYGTGVQPQHF; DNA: TGTGCCAGTAGTATTTATGGGACAGGGGTACAGCCCCAGCATTTT
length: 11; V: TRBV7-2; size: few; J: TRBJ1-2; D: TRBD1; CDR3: CASSRGQSDIF; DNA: TGTGCCAGCAGCAGGGGACAGTCCGACATCTTC
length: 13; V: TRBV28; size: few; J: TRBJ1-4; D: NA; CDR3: CASRRTANEKLFF; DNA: TGTGCCAGCAGAAGGACTGCGAATGAAAAACTGTTTTTT
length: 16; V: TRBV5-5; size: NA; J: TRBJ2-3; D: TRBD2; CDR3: CASSPGLAGGVDTQYF; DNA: TGTGCCAGCAGCCCGGGACTAGCGGGAGGGGTAGATACGCAGTATTTT
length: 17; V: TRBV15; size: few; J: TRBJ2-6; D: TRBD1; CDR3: CATSRRTGGTGANVLTF; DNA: TGTGCCACCAGCAGAAGGACAGGGGGCACTGGGGCCAACGTCCTGACTTTC
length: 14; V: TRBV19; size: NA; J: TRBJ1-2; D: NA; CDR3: CASSTDPTNYGYTF; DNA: TGTGCCAGTAGTACGGACCCGACCAACTATGGCTACACCTTC
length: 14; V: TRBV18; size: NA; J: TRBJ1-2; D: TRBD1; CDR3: CASSWTGENYGYTF; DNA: TGTGCCAGCTCATGGACAGGAGAGAACTATGGCTACACCTTC
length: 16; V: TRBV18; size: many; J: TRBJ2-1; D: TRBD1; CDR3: CASSPVRDRVRDEQFF; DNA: TGTGCCAGCTCACCTGTTAGGGACAGGGTAAGAGATGAGCAGTTCTTC
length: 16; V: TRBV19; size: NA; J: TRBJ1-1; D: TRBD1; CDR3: CASSPDRGQVNTEAFF; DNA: TGTGCCAGTAGCCCAGACAGGGGGCAAGTGAACACTGAAGCTTTCTTT
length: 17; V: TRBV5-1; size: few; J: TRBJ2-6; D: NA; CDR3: CASSQIIGISGANVLTF; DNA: TGCGCCAGCAGCCAAATAATAGGTATCTCTGGGGCCAACGTCCTGACTTTC
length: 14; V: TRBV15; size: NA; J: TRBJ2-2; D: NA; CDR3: CATSPRRGTGELFF; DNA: TGTGCCACCAGCCCTCGCCGGGGCACCGGGGAGCTGTTTTTT
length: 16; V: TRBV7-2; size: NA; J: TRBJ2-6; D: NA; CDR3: CASSARGTSGANVLTF; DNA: TGTGCCAGCAGCGCCCGGGGAACCTCTGGGGCCAACGTCCTGACTTTC
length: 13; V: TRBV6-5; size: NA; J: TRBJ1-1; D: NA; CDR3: CASSYGGTLRAFF; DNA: TGTGCCAGCAGTTACGGGGGGACGCTTAGAGCTTTCTTT
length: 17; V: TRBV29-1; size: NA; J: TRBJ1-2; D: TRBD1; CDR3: CSVEVAPGQGANYGYTF; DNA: TGCAGCGTTGAAGTGGCGCCGGGACAGGGGGCAAACTATGGCTACACCTTC
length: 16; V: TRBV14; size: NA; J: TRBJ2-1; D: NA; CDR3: CASSPPGAVGSNEQFF; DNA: TGTGCCAGCAGCCCCCCGGGGGCGGTAGGAAGCAATGAGCAGTTCTTC
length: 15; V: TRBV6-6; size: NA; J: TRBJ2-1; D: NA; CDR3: CASSYMFSLSNEQFF; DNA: TGTGCCAGCAGTTACATGTTCTCGCTTTCCAATGAGCAGTTCTTC
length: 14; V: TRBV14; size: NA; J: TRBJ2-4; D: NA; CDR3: CASSQGNYKNIQYF; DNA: TGTGCCAGCAGCCAAGGAAATTACAAAAACATTCAGTACTTC
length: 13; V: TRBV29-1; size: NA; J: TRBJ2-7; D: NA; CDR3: CSVEDYTSYEQYF; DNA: TGCAGCGTTGAAGATTACACCTCCTACGAGCAGTACTTC
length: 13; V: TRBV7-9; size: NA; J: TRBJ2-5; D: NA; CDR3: CASSLGGGETQYF; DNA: TGTGCCAGCAGCTTAGGAGGTGGGGAGACCCAGTACTTC
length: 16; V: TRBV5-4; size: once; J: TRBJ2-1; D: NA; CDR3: CASSSPPRASYNEQFF; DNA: TGTGCCAGCAGCTCCCCACCGAGGGCCTCCTACAATGAGCAGTTCTTC
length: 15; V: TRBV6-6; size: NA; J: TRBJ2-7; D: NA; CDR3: CASSPRQVLPYEQYF; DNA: TGTGCCAGCAGTCCACGACAGGTTCTCCCCTACGAGCAGTACTTC
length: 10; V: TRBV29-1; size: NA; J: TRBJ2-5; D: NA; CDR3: CSVGGETQYF; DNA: TGCAGCGTGGGAGGCGAGACCCAGTACTTC
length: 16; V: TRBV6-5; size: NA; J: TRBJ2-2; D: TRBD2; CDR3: CASSYSASGGTGELFF; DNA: TGTGCCAGCAGTTACTCGGCTAGCGGGGGCACCGGGGAGCTGTTTTTT
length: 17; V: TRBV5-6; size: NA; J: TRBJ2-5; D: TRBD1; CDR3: CASSSVGLGGDGETQYF; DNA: TGTGCCAGCAGTTCGGTCGGGTTAGGGGGCGATGGGGAGACCCAGTACTTC
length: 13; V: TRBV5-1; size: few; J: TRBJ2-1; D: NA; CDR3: CASSSGWGNEQFF; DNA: TGCGCCAGCAGTAGTGGATGGGGCAATGAGCAGTTCTTC
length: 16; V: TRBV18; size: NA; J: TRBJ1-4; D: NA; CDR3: CASSPPLPGRGEKLFF; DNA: TGTGCCAGCTCACCACCGCTTCCGGGGAGGGGTGAAAAACTGTTTTTT